The entry that follows covers one TCR beta chain sequence. The antigen is unknown. Germline and junction disagree at one end, which may indicate a read error. This sample was taken from a study of cytomegalovirus exposure and HLA in healthy donors. Findings and caveats of the study: Beyond CMV serostatus, there was no information to go on about immune exposure. Cytomegalovirus association was assigned to approximately 160 TCR beta chains.

With 60 Vbeta and 13 Jbeta primers, the PCR was carried out. TCRdb's table, derived via immunoSEQ multiplex PCR, lists solely in-frame clones and lacks some. Of some 150,000 clones listed, 80% are singletons. Germline-derived CDR1 and CDR2 are MDHEN and SYDVKM. This CDR3 spans 12 amino acids. This receptor was identified in a man aged 25 to 40 in good health and CMV-seronegative. The V gene is TRBV28, the J gene TRBJ1-1; perhaps TRBD1 as D (6 bases). The source material was PBMCs. This CDR3 is CASSSIPPGHGF. CDR3 DNA sequence: TGTGCCAGCAGTTCCATACCTCCGGGACACGGCTTT.